The 4 T cell receptor beta chains below come from one sample, sequenced in a study of cytomegalovirus exposure and HLA in healthy donors. Primers included in the PCR were 60 Vbeta and 13 Jbeta primers. Sequencing was performed with immunoSEQ multiplex PCR; in TCRdb, only in-frame clones are kept and a portion is missing. Among about 250,000 clones listed, under 90% were seen once. Sequenced material: PBMCs. Receptors originate from a girl aged 2 to 10 in good health and CMV-seronegative.

This chain uses TRBV6-6 with TRBJ1-5; D is ambiguous. CDR3 length: 13 residues. Per the germline V gene, CDR1 is MNHNY and CDR2 is SVGAGI (reference sequence). Trimming stripped 7 bases from V and 6 bases from J, with 13 bases between. The CDR3 nucleotides are TGTGCCAGCAAGGCGGAGGGTCTTCAGCCCCAGCATTTT. This codes for CASKAEGLQPQHF.

The chain joins TRBV7-9 to TRBJ2-1, with 8 bases aligning to TRBD2. Germline V gives CDR1 SEHNR, CDR2 FQNEAQ (reference sequence). The CDR3 runs to 15 residues. The V and J ends lost 4 bases and 5 bases, in that order; junction bases with no gene match: 7. This CDR3 reads CASSYKRERNNEQFF. The CDR3 nucleotides read TGTGCCAGCAGCTATAAGCGGGAGAGGAACAATGAGCAGTTCTTC.

The chain couples TRBV29-1 to TRBJ1-2, with 11 bases identical to TRBD1. V dropped 4 bases and J dropped 5; count of bases not matched to a gene: 9. CDR3 length: 15 amino acids. Germline loops: CDR1 SQVTM, CDR2 ANQGSEA. CDR3 DNA: TGCAGCGTTGCCTATCCGGGACAGGGGGTATATGGCTACACCTTC. Translated, it gives CSVAYPGQGVYGYTF.

The V gene is TRBV30, the J gene TRBJ2-7, with 9 bases fitting TRBD1. J gave up 5 bases and V 4 bases, and 12 bases lay outside the gene matches. The CDR3 loop spans 15 amino acids. Germline V lookup: CDR1 GTSNPN, CDR2 SVGIG (reference sequence). This CDR3 is CAWTRGTGSENEQYF. Written as DNA, the CDR3 is TGTGCCTGGACACGAGGGACAGGGTCGGAAAACGAGCAGTACTTC.